This TCR beta chain was identified in a study of identical twins. TCRdb re-called the 5' RACE reads with MiXCR, one entry per CDR3 protein. Among 750,000 to 950,000 distinct CDR3 sequences listed, about 12% were seen once. This CDR3 has 15 residues. V dropped 6 bases and J dropped 3 bases, with 14 bases sitting between them. CDR1 and CDR2 from the germline V gene are KGHDR and SFDVKD. The data were also submitted as part of a second study, on yellow fever vaccine responses in identical twins.

The sequenced sample was PBMCs. This TCR derives from a woman under 30 in good health. This chain links TRBV24-1 with TRBJ2-1; TRBD2 might be the D (6 bases). The CDR3 region has the DNA TGTGCCACCAGTCGGCCGGGAGAAGTCTACAATGAGCAGTTCTTC. As protein: CATSRPGEVYNEQFF.